A single sample is the source of the 13 T cell receptor beta chains below, sequenced in a study of chemoradiotherapy in HPV16-positive cancers (dated 2022 in TCRdb). Library generation was performed with the immunoSEQ multiplex PCR assay. Held by TCRdb, this immuneACCESS table contains in-frame sequences only and omits some clones. Under half of the omission traces to an unresolved V gene where checked; the cause of the rest is unknown. The sample contains fewer than 3,500 clones, 87% of them found a single time. The ten largest clones take up roughly 3% of the sample. The material was tumor tissue, obtained from a patient who underwent chemoradiotherapy. These receptors were obtained from a human donor with HPV-associated anogenital cancer.

V usage is TRBV5-6 and J usage is TRBJ1-2; TRBD1 matches 8 bases. V lost 7 bases and J lost 2; bases outside the gene matches: 10. This CDR3 is 15 amino acids long. Germline lookup yields CDR1 SGHDT and CDR2 YYEEEE. DNA of the CDR3: TGTGCCAGCGCCGAGACAGGGGCAGCGAACTATGGCTACACCTTC. Amino acids: CASAETGAANYGYTF.

The chain recombines TRBV18 with TRBJ1-2; unclear D gene. The CDR3 runs to 13 residues. The germline gives CDR1 KGHSH, CDR2 LQKENI. Trimming took off 4 bases at V and 8 bases at J, with 14 bases between the two ends. Here the CDR3 reads CASSHGGSSGYTF. The CDR3 DNA sequence: TGTGCCAGCTCACACGGAGGAAGCTCGGGCTACACCTTC.

This clone was seen a few times. The chain recombines TRBV10-3 with TRBJ1-1, with D unresolved. Germline V gives CDR1 ENHRY, CDR2 SYGVKD. V was trimmed by 3 bases and J by 8 bases, leaving 13 bases between them. The CDR3 runs 13 residues. The CDR3 nucleotides are TGTGCCATCAGTGACTCCCTAAGAGTCGAAGCTTTCTTT. Its protein is CAISDSLRVEAFF.

The chain is built from TRBV6-5 and TRBJ2-7; D perhaps matches TRBD2 (6 bases). Between the trimmed V and J ends, which lost 0 bases and 2 bases, there was a span of 11 bases. From germline, CDR1 is MNHEY and CDR2 SVGAGI. The CDR3 runs to 15 residues. In DNA form, the CDR3 reads TGTGCCAGCAGTTACTCGCGCGGGAATACCTACGAGCAGTACTTC. Residues: CASSYSRGNTYEQYF.

CDR3 DNA sequence: TGCGCCAGCAGCTCCGGGGGGGCTCGCCGAGCCGGGGAGCTGTTTTTT. It encodes CASSSGGARRAGELFF. The chain employs TRBV5-1 and TRBJ2-2; 8 bases align to TRBD2. The CDR3 sequence is 16 residues long. The V and J ends lost 3 bases and 6 bases, in that order; junction bases with no gene match: 10. CDR1 and CDR2 from the germline V gene are SGHRS and YFSETQ.

This clone is a singleton in its sample. The V and J genes are TRBV5-1 and TRBJ1-6; possibly TRBD1 for D (6 bases). The V gene's germline CDR1 is SGHRS and CDR2 YFSETQ. The CDR3 totals 16 residues. V was clipped by 4 bases and J by 7 bases, with 18 bases between them. The CDR3 spells CASSPATGPNNSPLHF. The CDR3 nucleotides read TGCGCCAGCAGCCCTGCGACAGGCCCTAACAATTCACCCCTCCACTTT.

The table lists this clone with a few counts. This CDR3 reads CASSEGTVTYEQYF. In nucleotides, the CDR3 is TGTGCCAGCAGTGAGGGGACAGTGACCTACGAGCAGTACTTC. The chain links TRBV2 to TRBJ2-7; 7 nucleotides align to TRBD1. Germline-derived CDR1 and CDR2 are SNHLY and FYNNEI. With V trimmed by 3 bases and J by 2 bases, 4 bases remained unmatched. This CDR3 is built from 14 residues.

This clone was recorded only once. The chain combines TRBV6-6 with TRBJ2-1; D not resolved. This CDR3 region has 10 residues. CDR1 is MNHNY, CDR2 SVGAGI, per germline (reference sequence). Trimming pared 7 bases from V and 10 bases from J, leaving 8 bases between. CDR3 nucleotide sequence: TGTGCCAGCAAAGGCCTAGAGCAGTTCTTC. Translating gives CASKGLEQFF.

V is TRBV7-9 and J is TRBJ1-1, with D unclear. This CDR3 contains 14 residues. Trimming shortened V by 2 bases and J by 6 bases, and 13 bases separated the two germline ends. Germline loops: CDR1 SEHNR, CDR2 FQNEAQ (reference sequence). CDR3 sequence: CASSLRAPVAEAFF. The CDR3 coding sequence is TGTGCCAGCAGCTTACGGGCGCCGGTGGCTGAAGCTTTCTTT.

The genes are TRBV4-3 and TRBJ1-2; tentatively, D is TRBD1 (6 bases). This CDR3 comprises 14 residues. V was cut by 0 bases and J by 8 bases, with 13 bases left in between. Germline values: CDR1 LGHNA, CDR2 YSLEER. CDR3 sequence reads: CASSQDGGARGYTF. The CDR3 DNA sequence: TGCGCCAGCAGCCAAGATGGGGGGGCAAGAGGCTACACCTTC.

The table lists this clone with a count of one. This rearrangement joins TRBV7-2 to TRBJ2-7; 11 nucleotides match TRBD2. The CDR3 contains 16 residues. The junction had 5 bases not matched to a gene; V was cut back by 1 base and J by 3 bases. CDR1 and CDR2 from the germline V gene are SGHTA and FQGNSA. In nucleotides, the CDR3 is TGTGCCAGCAGCTTAGAAGGTACTAGCGGGAGCTACGAGCAGTACTTC. Its translation: CASSLEGTSGSYEQYF.

The gene calls are TRBV19 and TRBJ1-4; a possible D gene is TRBD1 (5 bases). The CDR3 covers 13 residues. V dropped 1 base and J dropped 7 bases, with 7 bases sitting between them. Looked up from germline, CDR1 is LNHDA and CDR2 is SQIVND (reference sequence). The CDR3 reads CASSIGGAEKLFF. For the CDR3, the DNA is TGTGCCAGTAGTATAGGAGGGGCTGAAAAACTGTTTTTT.

The rearrangement links TRBV28 to TRBJ1-3, with D unresolved. Germline values: CDR1 MDHEN, CDR2 SYDVKM. The CDR3 runs 15 residues. The V end was cut by 2 bases, the J end by 0 bases, with 8 bases between. The CDR3 protein is CASSLLSSSGNTIYF. The CDR3 DNA sequence: TGTGCCAGCAGTTTACTAAGTAGCTCTGGAAACACCATATATTTT.